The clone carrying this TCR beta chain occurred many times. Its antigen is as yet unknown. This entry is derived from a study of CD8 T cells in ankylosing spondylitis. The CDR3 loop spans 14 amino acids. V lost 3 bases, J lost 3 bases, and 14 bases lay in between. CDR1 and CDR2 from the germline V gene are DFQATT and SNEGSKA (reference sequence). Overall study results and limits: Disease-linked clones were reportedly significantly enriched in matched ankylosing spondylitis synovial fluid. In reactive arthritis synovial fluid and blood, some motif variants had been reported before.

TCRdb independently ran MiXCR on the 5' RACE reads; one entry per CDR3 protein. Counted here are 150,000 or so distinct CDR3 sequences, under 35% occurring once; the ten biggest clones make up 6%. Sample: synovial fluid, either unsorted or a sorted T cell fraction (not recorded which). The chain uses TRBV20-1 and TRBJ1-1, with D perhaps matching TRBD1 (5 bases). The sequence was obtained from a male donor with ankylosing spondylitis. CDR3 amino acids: CSASPSPGHTEAFF. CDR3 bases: TGCAGTGCTAGTCCGTCCCCAGGGCACACTGAAGCTTTCTTT.